These 18 T cell receptor beta chains were sequenced from one sample in a study of OX40 agonist ivuxolimab in advanced cancers. Profiled with immunoSEQ multiplex PCR; TCRdb holds only in-frame clones, not every one. The table records about 98,000 clones, approximately 90% of them present only once. Sample: CD4+ or CD8+ T cells sorted from blood, taken in a trial of the OX40 agonist ivuxolimab. These receptors all stem from an adult with an advanced solid tumor such as melanoma, head and neck, liver or kidney cancer.

This clone was detected once. V and J are TRBV7-9 and TRBJ1-1, with D possibly being TRBD1 (6 bases). The CDR3 totals 14 residues. V lost 3 bases, J lost 4 bases, and 12 bases lay in between. Looked up from germline, CDR1 is SEHNR and CDR2 is FQNEAQ (reference sequence). The CDR3 coding sequence is TGTGCCAGCAGCTTTCCTGGGGGGCGCACTGAAGCTTTCTTT. It codes for CASSFPGGRTEAFF. Supplemented by reference TRBV7-9 and TRBJ1-1, the full variable domain reads DTGVSQNPRHKITKRGQNVTFRCDPISEHNRLYWYRQTLGQGPEFLTYFQNEAQLEKSRLLSDRFSAERPKGSFSTLEIQRTEQGDSAMYLCASSFPGGRTEAFFGQGTRLTVV.

J is TRBJ2-5 and V is TRBV7-9; 9 bases fit TRBD1. V gave up 5 bases and J gave up 4 bases; unmatched junction bases: 11. Germline CDR1 reads SEHNR; CDR2 reads FQNEAQ (reference sequence). The CDR3 is made up of 16 amino acids. The CDR3 protein is CASSLSRTGVGETQYF. CDR3 nucleotides: TGTGCCAGCAGCCTCTCGAGGACAGGGGTAGGAGAGACCCAGTACTTC.

The chain uses TRBV6-1 and TRBJ1-2; tentatively, D is TRBD1 (5 bases). The V and J ends lost 7 bases and 0 bases respectively, with 15 bases between them. This CDR3 comprises 15 residues. In germline, CDR1 is MNHNS, CDR2 SASEGT. The CDR3 DNA follows: TGTGCCAGCACCTCCGGGGCAGCTCCTAACTATGGCTACACCTTC. Protein: CASTSGAAPNYGYTF.

V gene TRBV10-3 combines with J gene TRBJ1-4; D unresolved. Germline CDR1 and CDR2: ENHRY and SYGVKD. The length of the CDR3 is 16 residues. V gave up 2 bases and J gave up 4 bases, with 14 bases separating them. CDR3 nucleotides: TGTGCCATCAGTGAGGGGCAAAAGGGCTATAATGAAAAACTGTTTTTT. Translating it yields CAISEGQKGYNEKLFF.

V is TRBV7-9 and J is TRBJ2-5; a weak D match, TRBD2 (5 bases). This CDR3 is built from 11 residues. V lost 5 bases and J 5 bases, leaving 6 bases between the germline ends. CDR1 is SEHNR and CDR2 is FQNEAQ in the germline V gene (reference sequence). CDR3 in amino acids: CASSRGETQYF. The CDR3 DNA reads TGTGCCAGCAGCCGAGGGGAGACCCAGTACTTC.

V gene TRBV7-9 combines with J gene TRBJ1-3, with D tentatively TRBD1 (5 bases). Germline V gives CDR1 SEHNR, CDR2 FQNEAQ (reference sequence). Between the trimmed V and J ends, which lost 4 bases and 0 bases, there was a span of 10 bases. This CDR3 contains 15 residues. CDR3 sequence (DNA): TGTGCCAGCAGCTCCGGGACGAACTCTGGAAACACCATATATTTT. Translated, it gives CASSSGTNSGNTIYF.

The CDR3 DNA reads as TGTGCCACCTCGACATATAATTCACCCCTCCACTTT. This encodes CATSTYNSPLHF. The genes are TRBV5-4 and TRBJ1-6, with D unclear. Germline loops: CDR1 SGHNT, CDR2 YYREEE (reference sequence). V dropped 9 bases and J dropped 4 bases, with 8 bases sitting between them. The CDR3 spans 12 residues.

The gene calls are TRBV7-2 and TRBJ2-6; possibly TRBD2 for D (5 bases). Germline CDR1 and CDR2: SGHTA and FQGNSA. The CDR3 contains 15 residues. V was pared by 2 bases and J by 2 bases, with 7 bases between. CDR3 sequence: CASSLSGAGANVLTF. CDR3 sequence (DNA): TGTGCCAGCAGCTTATCCGGGGCTGGGGCCAACGTCCTGACTTTC. Based on the CDR3 plus reference TRBV7-2 and TRBJ2-6, the full variable domain is GAGVSQSPSNKVTEKGKDVELRCDPISGHTALYWYRQSLGQGLEFLIYFQGNSAPDKSGLPSDRFSAERTGGSVSTLTIQRTQQEDSAVYLCASSLSGAGANVLTFGAGSRLTVL.

The V gene is TRBV14, the J gene TRBJ1-5, with D hard to call. CDR1 SGHDN and CDR2 FVKESK come from the germline V gene. This CDR3 comprises 15 residues. Deletions cut 0 bases from V and 5 bases from J, with 11 bases between. In DNA form, the CDR3 reads TGTGCCAGCAGCCAAGATGGAGGGCGCCATCAGCCCCAGCATTTT. Translating it yields CASSQDGGRHQPQHF.

This clone has more than one count but fewer than ten. The chain is built from TRBV2 and TRBJ1-2, with 9 nucleotides matching TRBD1. Germline assignment: CDR1 SNHLY and CDR2 FYNNEI. With V trimmed by 4 bases and J by 8 bases, 5 bases remained unmatched. CDR3 length equals 13 residues. CDR3 region: CASSGDRELGYTF. CDR3 DNA sequence: TGTGCCAGCAGTGGGGACAGGGAACTCGGCTACACCTTC. The variable domain in full, completed from reference TRBV2 and TRBJ1-2, reads EPEVTQTPSHQVTQMGQEVILRCVPISNHLYFYWYRQILGQKVEFLVSFYNNEISEKSEIFDDQFSVERPDGSNFTLKIRSTKLEDSAMYFCASSGDRELGYTFGSGTRLTVV.

V gene TRBV28 combines with J gene TRBJ1-5; D is perhaps TRBD1 (5 bases). V was pared by 9 bases and J by 3 bases, with 21 bases between. The CDR3 length is 16 residues. CDR1 is MDHEN and CDR2 is SYDVKM in the germline V gene. CDR3 amino acids: CASRIRQTEANQPQHF. The CDR3 DNA is TGTGCCAGTCGTATAAGACAGACAGAGGCCAATCAGCCCCAGCATTTT. Looking up the rest from reference TRBV28 and TRBJ1-5 gives the full variable domain: DVKVTQSSRYLVKRTGEKVFLECVQDMDHENMFWYRQDPGLGLRLIYFSYDVKMKEKGDIPEGYSVSREKKERFSLILESASTNQTSMYLCASRIRQTEANQPQHFGDGTRLSIL.

This clone was found a few times. V usage is TRBV6-4 and J usage is TRBJ1-1; a weak D match, TRBD1 (6 bases). The CDR3 covers 18 residues. The V gene lost 0 bases and the J gene lost 4 bases, with 21 bases spanning the gap. Germline CDR1 and CDR2: MRHNA and SNTAGT. CDR3 residues: CASSDSPEVGGAGTEAFF. For the CDR3, the DNA is TGTGCCAGCAGTGACTCCCCTGAAGTGGGGGGCGCGGGCACTGAAGCTTTCTTT.

The rearrangement links TRBV7-9 to TRBJ1-1; no firm D call. The germline V gene encodes CDR1 SEHNR and CDR2 FQNEAQ (reference sequence). This CDR3 comprises 15 residues. The ends were cut back, 0 bases at V and 3 bases at J, with 11 bases in the middle. In nucleotides, the CDR3 is TGTGCCAGCAGCTTAGCGTCATCGAGGGACACTGAAGCTTTCTTT. Its translation is CASSLASSRDTEAFF.

This clone was recorded only once. The chain joins TRBV18 to TRBJ1-1; a weak D match, TRBD1 (6 bases). This CDR3 region has 14 residues. V lost 6 bases to trimming and J lost 3 bases, with 14 bases between them. CDR1 KGHSH and CDR2 LQKENI come from the germline V gene. The CDR3 DNA sequence: TGTGCCAGCTCCCCCGCGGGGGCAGACACTGAAGCTTTCTTT. It encodes CASSPAGADTEAFF.

V and J are TRBV7-2 and TRBJ1-4; D may be TRBD1 (5 bases). V was cut by 0 bases and J by 10 bases, with 18 bases left in between. The CDR3 is made up of 16 amino acids. Germline CDR1 reads SGHTA; CDR2 reads FQGNSA. CDR3 region: CASSLAGGTGEGKLFF. Here the CDR3 DNA reads TGTGCCAGCAGCTTAGCCGGTGGGACGGGAGAAGGAAAACTGTTTTTT.

V is TRBV28 and J is TRBJ2-1; D is possibly TRBD2 (6 bases). V was clipped by 3 bases and J by 4 bases, with 13 bases between them. Germline lookup yields CDR1 MDHEN and CDR2 SYDVKM. The CDR3 contains 15 residues. The DNA of the CDR3 is TGTGCCAGCAGTTTGGGCAGCGGGTATTACAATGAGCAGTTCTTC. Its translation: CASSLGSGYYNEQFF.

This clone appeared a single time. The chain employs TRBV6-5 and TRBJ1-1; D unresolved. There are 15 residues in the CDR3. V was shortened by 5 bases and J by 3 bases, with 16 bases between the two germline ends. CDR1 is MNHEY and CDR2 is SVGAGI in the germline V gene. The CDR3 coding sequence is TGTGCCAGCAGTCGCCGACGGGGTGGTGACACTGAAGCTTTCTTT. Residues: CASSRRRGGDTEAFF.

The CDR3 is CASSLRDRLNQPQHF. CDR3 nucleotides: TGTGCCAGCAGTTTACGGGACAGGTTAAATCAGCCCCAGCATTTT. V gene TRBV28 combines with J gene TRBJ1-5, with TRBD1 matching 8 bases. The CDR3 is made up of 15 amino acids. Germline V gives CDR1 MDHEN, CDR2 SYDVKM. V was clipped by 2 bases and J by 4 bases; unmatched bases: 4. The whole variable domain, filled in from reference TRBV28 and TRBJ1-5, reads DVKVTQSSRYLVKRTGEKVFLECVQDMDHENMFWYRQDPGLGLRLIYFSYDVKMKEKGDIPEGYSVSREKKERFSLILESASTNQTSMYLCASSLRDRLNQPQHFGDGTRLSIL.